The 27 T cell receptor beta chains reported below all come from one sample, sequenced in a study of T cell responses to AZD1222 COVID-19 vaccine. Here immunoSEQ multiplex PCR was the method, and the copy in TCRdb shows in-frame clones only, minus some. The table includes under 150,000 clones, approximately 90% detected once. Sequenced material: peripheral blood, taken on day 0 of AZD1222 vaccination. These receptor sequences come from an adult in good health.

The chain uses TRBV7-9 and TRBJ2-3; D is uncertain. The CDR3 covers 13 residues. The ends were cut back, 5 bases at V and 2 bases at J, with 8 bases in the middle. In germline, CDR1 is SEHNR, CDR2 FQNEAQ (reference sequence). For the CDR3, the DNA is TGTGCCAGCAGCCCCAAATCCACAGATACGCAGTATTTT. Encoded protein: CASSPKSTDTQYF.

The V call is TRBV27, the J call TRBJ1-2; perhaps TRBD1 as D (5 bases). Germline CDR1 is MNHEY and CDR2 is SMNVEV (reference sequence). With 5 bases removed from V and 8 bases from J, the gap between germline ends came to 15 bases. The CDR3 length is 13 residues. For the CDR3, the DNA is TGTGCCAGCAGTGCTCAGGGTACTCGAGGCTACACCTTC. Encoded protein: CASSAQGTRGYTF.

The chain employs TRBV18 and TRBJ2-5; D may match TRBD1 or TRBD2 (6 bases each). The ends were cut back, 6 bases at V and 2 bases at J, with 16 bases in the middle. There are 15 residues in the CDR3. Per germline, CDR1 KGHSH and CDR2 LQKENI. In DNA, the CDR3 is TGTGCCAGCTCGCATGACTGGGGGGCACAAGAGACCCAGTACTTC. This translates into CASSHDWGAQETQYF. Using reference TRBV18 and TRBJ2-5 for the parts outside the CDR3, the full variable domain is NAGVMQNPRHLVRRRGQEARLRCSPMKGHSHVYWYRQLPEEGLKFMVYLQKENIIDESGMPKERFSAEFPKEGPSILRIQQVVRGDSAAYFCASSHDWGAQETQYFGPGTRLLVL.

The chain combines TRBV7-2 with TRBJ2-7; 7 positions match TRBD2. There are 17 residues in the CDR3. The V gene end was trimmed by 5 bases and the J gene end by 0 bases; junction bases not matched to a gene: 13. Germline loops: CDR1 SGHTA, CDR2 FQGNSA. The CDR3, as DNA: TGTGCCAGCAGCCCCCACGCGACGGGGGGATACTCCTACGAGCAGTACTTC. This translates into CASSPHATGGYSYEQYF.

V gene TRBV29-1 combines with J gene TRBJ1-1; TRBD1 might be the D (6 bases). CDR1 and CDR2 (germline): SQVTM, ANQGSEA. The length of the CDR3 is 18 residues. The V and J ends lost 5 bases and 0 bases respectively, with 25 bases between them. CDR3 in DNA: TGCAGCGTTAGGGGGGCACAGCGCCTTGGGACGGTGAACACTGAAGCTTTCTTT. This encodes CSVRGAQRLGTVNTEAFF.

This clone was seen more than once but under ten times. J is TRBJ2-7 and V is TRBV7-9; D gene unclear. CDR1 is SEHNR, CDR2 FQNEAQ, per germline (reference sequence). The CDR3 sequence is 16 residues long. V was clipped by 5 bases and J by 6 bases, with 23 bases between them. The CDR3 here is CASSPPGYLNRVEQYF. As DNA, the CDR3 is TGTGCCAGCAGCCCCCCCGGCTACCTAAACCGGGTCGAGCAGTACTTC.

The chain links TRBV11-1 to TRBJ1-3; no clear D gene. Trimming left V 4 bases short and J 8 bases short, with 12 bases between. Germline values: CDR1 SGHAT, CDR2 FQDESV (reference sequence). This CDR3 is 13 amino acids long. Here the CDR3 DNA reads TGTGCCAGCAGCTGGAGCCTCCGAGACACCATATATTTT. This codes for CASSWSLRDTIYF.

V usage is TRBV15 and J usage is TRBJ1-2; D remains ambiguous. Trimming shortened V by 5 bases and J by 2 bases, and 12 bases separated the two germline ends. The CDR3 length is 14 residues. Germline lookup yields CDR1 LNHNV and CDR2 YYDKDF (reference sequence). The DNA for the CDR3 is TGTGCCACCAGCCTAAGCGGGGTGAACTATGGCTACACCTTC. Encoded protein: CATSLSGVNYGYTF.

CDR3: CSVEGTSAAYEQYF. DNA for the CDR3: TGCAGCGTTGAAGGGACTAGCGCAGCCTACGAGCAGTACTTC. The chain couples TRBV29-1 to TRBJ2-7, with 9 bases matching TRBD2. Trimming at V came to 1 base and at J to 2 bases, leaving 3 bases not matched to a gene. Germline CDR1 reads SQVTM; CDR2 reads ANQGSEA. The CDR3 contains 14 residues.

The chain couples TRBV6-5 to TRBJ2-3; D is undetermined. The germline V gene encodes CDR1 MNHEY and CDR2 SVGAGI. The CDR3 contains 14 residues. Trimming shortened V by 7 bases and J by 3 bases, and 14 bases separated the two germline ends. The CDR3 DNA follows: TGTGCCAGCACGGGTTTTGTGTTAACAGATACGCAGTATTTT. Its translation is CASTGFVLTDTQYF.

This clone is categorized as medium-sized. V and J are TRBV27 and TRBJ2-7; the D is unclear. Deletions cut 1 base from V and 7 bases from J, with 14 bases between. The CDR3 totals 14 residues. Per germline, CDR1 MNHEY and CDR2 SMNVEV (reference sequence). CDR3 sequence reads: CASSLWAPPREQYF. CDR3 DNA sequence: TGTGCCAGCAGTTTATGGGCTCCTCCGAGGGAGCAGTACTTC.

This chain uses TRBV3-1 (or the pseudogene TRBV3-2) with TRBJ1-3; D gene ambiguous. The CDR3 loop spans 15 amino acids. V lost 0 bases to trimming and J lost 6 bases, with 12 bases between them. The germline V gene encodes CDR1 LGHDT and CDR2 YNNKEL (reference sequence). The CDR3: CASSQEPGRLNTIYF. In DNA form, the CDR3 reads TGTGCCAGCAGCCAAGAGCCCGGAAGGCTAAACACCATATATTTT.

The rearrangement links TRBV7-2 to TRBJ2-1; 8 bases fit TRBD2. The V gene's germline CDR1 is SGHTA and CDR2 FQGNSA. The CDR3 spans 13 residues. Losses at the gene ends were 7 bases for V and 2 bases for J; bases not matched to a gene: 1. The CDR3 region is CASKRGTYNEQFF. As DNA, the CDR3 is TGTGCCAGCAAGCGGGGGACCTACAATGAGCAGTTCTTC. Filled out from reference TRBV7-2 and TRBJ2-1, the complete variable domain reads GAGVSQSPSNKVTEKGKDVELRCDPISGHTALYWYRQSLGQGLEFLIYFQGNSAPDKSGLPSDRFSAERTGGSVSTLTIQRTQQEDSAVYLCASKRGTYNEQFFGPGTRLTVL.

The gene calls are TRBV10-3 and TRBJ1-1; a weak D match, TRBD1 (5 bases). Germline V gene sequence: CDR1 ENHRY, CDR2 SYGVKD. Trimming pared 3 bases from V and 4 bases from J, leaving 12 bases between. This CDR3 has 14 amino acids. The CDR3 protein is CAISDGGSATEAFF. The CDR3 DNA reads as TGTGCCATCAGTGATGGGGGGTCGGCCACTGAAGCTTTCTTT.

This clone was counted once. V usage is TRBV5-1 and J usage is TRBJ2-1, with TRBD1 matching over 7 bases. CDR3 length equals 13 residues. Germline V gene lookup returns CDR1 SGHRS and CDR2 YFSETQ. The junction had 4 bases not matched to a gene; V was cut back by 1 base and J by 9 bases. The CDR3 coding sequence is TGCGCCAGCAGCTTGATTCGGGACAGTGAGCAGTTCTTC. This translates into CASSLIRDSEQFF.

The chain links TRBV4-2 to TRBJ1-2, with a tentative D call TRBD1 (5 bases). The CDR3 is 13 residues long. CDR1 is LGHNA and CDR2 is YNFKEQ in the germline V gene. The V end lost 0 bases, the J end lost 8 bases, and 10 bases lay between the germline ends. The CDR3 loop is CASSQDGGDGYTF. The CDR3 DNA is TGTGCCAGCAGCCAAGATGGGGGGGACGGCTACACCTTC.

The chain couples TRBV5-1 to TRBJ2-7, with 7 bases matching TRBD2. Germline loops: CDR1 SGHRS, CDR2 YFSETQ. The J segment lost 7 bases and the V segment lost 0 bases, leaving 7 bases of the junction unmatched. The CDR3 contains 14 residues. The CDR3: CASSLGGGGREQYF. CDR3 sequence (DNA): TGCGCCAGCAGCTTGGGGGGGGGAGGGCGTGAGCAGTACTTC.

This clone came up once. This chain links TRBV5-1 with TRBJ1-2, with D unclear. The CDR3 covers 13 residues. Germline values: CDR1 SGHRS, CDR2 YFSETQ. V lost 3 bases and J 4 bases, leaving 10 bases between the germline ends. In DNA, the CDR3 is TGCGCCAGCAGCTCGGACGGAGCCTATGGCTACACCTTC. As protein: CASSSDGAYGYTF.

The gene calls are TRBV21-1 and TRBJ1-6; the table's D gene call, TRBD1, was not cross checked with the DNA. TRBV21-1 is classified as a pseudogene. The CDR3 runs to 16 residues. Here the CDR3 DNA reads TGTGCCAGCAGCCCCAAGGGACAGGATTATAATTCACCCCTCCACTTT. Its translation is CASSPKGQDYNSPLHF.

The chain is built from TRBV3-1 (or the pseudogene TRBV3-2) and TRBJ1-3, with D unclear. Trimming cost V 2 bases and J 10 bases, with 6 bases left between them. The germline CDR1 and CDR2 sequences are LGHDT and YNNKEL (reference sequence). The CDR3 runs to 11 residues. The CDR3 spells CASSQWDTIYF. The CDR3, as DNA: TGTGCCAGCAGCCAATGGGATACCATATATTTT.

V usage is TRBV3-1 (or the pseudogene TRBV3-2) and J usage is TRBJ1-2, with D uncertain. CDR1 is LGHDT, CDR2 YNNKEL, per germline (reference sequence). Trimming took off 6 bases at V and 5 bases at J, with 13 bases between the two ends. CDR3 length equals 13 residues. The CDR3: CASSLGGDYGYTF. DNA for the CDR3: TGTGCCAGCAGTCTCGGAGGTGATTATGGCTACACCTTC.

About this clone itself: Other DNA sequences in this specimen translate into the identical CDR3. The CDR3 DNA sequence: TGTGCCAGCAGCTTGACAGGGAACACTGAAGCTTTCTTT. Translating gives CASSLTGNTEAFF. The V and J genes are TRBV7-3 and TRBJ1-1; perhaps TRBD1 as D (6 bases). Germline V gives CDR1 SGHTA, CDR2 FQGTGA. V was trimmed by 3 bases and J by 1 base, leaving 6 bases between them. The CDR3 is 13 residues long.

This clone came up once. The chain recombines TRBV6-4 with TRBJ2-3; 11 bases are shared with TRBD2. The CDR3 runs to 15 residues. J lost 1 base, V lost 3 bases, and 0 bases had no gene match. Germline loops: CDR1 MRHNA, CDR2 SNTAGT. CDR3 nucleotides: TGTGCCAGCAGTGAGACTAGCGGGGGCACAGATACGCAGTATTTT. This gives the protein CASSETSGGTDTQYF.

The chain uses TRBV6-5 and TRBJ2-1, with TRBD2 identical over 8 bases. Trimming at V came to 6 bases and at J to 8 bases, leaving 12 bases not matched to a gene. CDR1 MNHEY and CDR2 SVGAGI come from the germline V gene. This CDR3 has 15 residues. CDR3 sequence: CASRQLAEGGHEQFF. In DNA form, the CDR3 reads TGTGCCAGCAGACAACTAGCGGAGGGGGGCCATGAGCAGTTCTTC.

The chain has TRBV28 and TRBJ1-5; the D gene is possibly TRBD1 (6 bases). V was shortened by 5 bases and J by 2 bases, with 13 bases between the two germline ends. Germline loops: CDR1 MDHEN, CDR2 SYDVKM. The CDR3 length is 15 residues. The CDR3 loop is CASSAQGPRNQPQHF. As DNA, the CDR3 is TGTGCCAGCAGTGCGCAGGGGCCGCGCAATCAGCCCCAGCATTTT.

J is TRBJ1-1 and V is TRBV7-9; D gene unclear. With 5 bases removed from V and 1 base from J, the gap between germline ends came to 8 bases. Looked up from germline, CDR1 is SEHNR and CDR2 is FQNEAQ (reference sequence). The CDR3 length is 13 residues. The DNA for the CDR3 is TGTGCCAGCAGCCCCCAGAAGAACACTGAAGCTTTCTTT. Amino acids: CASSPQKNTEAFF. The variable domain in full, with the rest retrieved from reference TRBV7-9 and TRBJ1-1, is DTGVSQNPRHKITKRGQNVTFRCDPISEHNRLYWYRQTLGQGPEFLTYFQNEAQLEKSRLLSDRFSAERPKGSFSTLEIQRTEQGDSAMYLCASSPQKNTEAFFGQGTRLTVV.

This chain links TRBV2 with TRBJ2-3, with D possibly being TRBD1 or TRBD2 (5 bases each). Trimming stripped 11 bases from V and 5 bases from J, with 17 bases between. CDR1 is SNHLY, CDR2 FYNNEI, per germline. The CDR3 spans 13 residues. The CDR3, as DNA: TGTGCCCGCCGGGACGCTCGCGTAGATACGCAGTATTTT. Protein product: CARRDARVDTQYF.